A selection of T cell receptor beta chains follows, all from one sample in a study of T cell responses to AZD1222 COVID-19 vaccine. Some clones are missing from TCRdb's copy, which holds only in-frame ones; the method was immunoSEQ multiplex PCR. The top ten hold 3% to 4.5% of the sample, which has about 120,000 clones, approximately 85% seen once. Sequencing used peripheral blood, obtained on day 0 of MenACWY control vaccination. Receptor source: an adult in good health. CDR3s include the opening cysteine and the closing phenylalanine or tryptophan. D genes are given only for firm matches. Some rows mark clone size as missing; the rest say once, few, many or name a class of expanded clone.

15,TRBD2,TRBJ2-1,TRBV5-4,NA,CASSSQTSGGSEQFF,TGTGCCAGCAGCTCTCAGACTAGCGGGGGGTCTGAGCAGTTCTTC
14,NA,TRBJ1-1,TRBV6-5,NA,CASRGGRMNTEAFF,TGTGCCAGCAGGGGGGGCAGGATGAACACTGAAGCTTTCTTT
15,NA,TRBJ2-2,TRBV6-5,once,CASSRGVRNTGELFF,TGTGCCAGCAGTCGAGGGGTTAGGAACACCGGGGAGCTGTTTTTT
11,NA,TRBJ2-5,TRBV21-1,NA,CASSTQETQYF,TGTGCCAGCAGCACTCAAGAGACCCAGTACTTC
17,NA,TRBJ2-7,TRBV6-4,NA,CASSDHGRPSPTYEQYF,TGTGCCAGCAGTGACCACGGGCGTCCAAGCCCAACCTACGAGCAGTACTTC
10,NA,TRBJ1-2,TRBV9,NA,CASGEDGYTF,TGTGCCTCGGGGGAAGACGGCTACACCTTC
14,TRBD1,TRBJ1-4,TRBV7-2,NA,CASSLGRGVEKLFF,TGTGCCAGCAGCTTAGGCAGGGGGGTTGAAAAACTGTTTTTT
16,NA,TRBJ1-5,TRBV18,NA,CASSPRAGSSNQPQHF,TGTGCCAGCTCACCACGGGCAGGCTCGAGCAATCAGCCCCAGCATTTT
12,NA,TRBJ2-7,TRBV12-3/TRBV12-4,NA,CASSYSGSEQYF,TGTGCCAGCAGTTACTCGGGGTCCGAGCAGTACTTC
11,NA,TRBJ2-5,TRBV28,few,CASRRRETQYF,TGTGCCAGCAGACGAAGGGAGACCCAGTACTTC
15,NA,TRBJ1-5,TRBV7-6,NA,CASSLLGQTNQPQHF,TGTGCCAGCAGCTTATTGGGGCAGACTAATCAGCCCCAGCATTTT
16,TRBD2,TRBJ2-1,TRBV18,NA,CASSPVLSGGAREQFF,TGTGCCAGCTCACCAGTTCTTAGCGGGGGGGCGAGGGAGCAGTTCTTC
13,NA,TRBJ2-5,TRBV6-4,NA,CASSTRWGETQYF,TGTGCCAGCAGTACCCGTTGGGGAGAGACCCAGTACTTC
15,NA,TRBJ2-2,TRBV29-1,NA,CSADPGPPNTGELFF,TGCAGCGCAGACCCGGGACCACCGAACACCGGGGAGCTGTTTTTT
14,TRBD1,TRBJ2-7,TRBV3-1/TRBV3-2,NA,CASSQDGTGSEQYF,TGTGCCAGCAGCCAAGATGGGACAGGCAGTGAGCAGTACTTC
14,NA,TRBJ2-7,TRBV5-1,NA,CASSVGGAGDEQYF,TGCGCCAGCAGCGTTGGGGGCGCGGGAGACGAGCAGTACTTC
13,NA,TRBJ2-3,TRBV9,NA,CASSVAFTDTQYF,TGTGCCAGCAGCGTGGCCTTCACAGATACGCAGTATTTT
18,TRBD2,TRBJ2-1,TRBV3-1/TRBV3-2,few,CASRQTSGGAGFNNEQFF,TGTGCCAGCAGGCAGACTAGCGGGGGGGCGGGATTCAACAATGAGCAGTTCTTC
15,NA,TRBJ2-7,TRBV11-1,few,CASSPLGTVSYEQYF,TGTGCCAGCAGCCCCCTAGGGACGGTCTCCTACGAGCAGTACTTC
16,NA,TRBJ2-3,TRBV20-1,NA,CSASRVRAGLTDTQYF,TGCAGTGCTAGTAGGGTGAGGGCCGGGTTGACAGATACGCAGTATTTT
15,TRBD1,TRBJ1-2,TRBV27,NA,CASSSITGEDYGYTF,TGTGCCAGCAGTTCCATAACAGGGGAAGACTATGGCTACACCTTC
15,TRBD1,TRBJ1-3,TRBV11-2,NA,CASSINRGSGNTIYF,TGTGCCAGCAGCATCAACAGGGGCTCTGGAAACACCATATATTTT
15,NA,TRBJ1-3,TRBV3-1/TRBV3-2,NA,CASSQAAGAGNTIYF,TGTGCCAGCAGCCAAGCGGCAGGGGCTGGAAACACCATATATTTT
15,TRBD2,TRBJ2-2,TRBV28,few,CASSLALAGPGELFF,TGTGCCAGCAGCCTGGCGCTAGCGGGCCCCGGGGAGCTGTTTTTT
16,TRBD2,TRBJ2-5,TRBV19,once,CASSMAGGLLQETQYF,TGTGCCAGTAGTATGGCGGGGGGCCTACTCCAAGAGACCCAGTACTTC
13,NA,TRBJ1-2,TRBV20-1,NA,CSASRDNLYGYTF,TGCAGTGCTAGTAGAGACAACCTATATGGCTACACCTTC
17,TRBD1,TRBJ1-2,TRBV27,NA,CASSSLQSPGTGYGYTF,TGTGCCAGCAGTTCTCTCCAAAGTCCCGGGACAGGGTATGGCTACACCTTC
16,NA,TRBJ1-2,TRBV10-2,NA,CASKLPNSDSNYGYTF,TGCGCCAGCAAGCTCCCAAATTCTGACAGCAATTACGGCTACACCTTC
12,NA,TRBJ1-4,TRBV29-1,few,CSARSADEKLFF,TGCAGCGCCCGAAGCGCGGATGAAAAACTGTTTTTT
17,TRBD2,TRBJ2-2,TRBV11-2,few,CASSLSGGVGVTGELFF,TGTGCCAGCAGCCTCAGCGGGGGGGTCGGGGTCACCGGGGAGCTGTTTTTT
16,NA,TRBJ1-6,TRBV5-1,NA,CASSGTIQGRREPLHF,TGCGCCAGCAGCGGCACGATTCAGGGTAGGAGGGAACCCCTCCACTTT
13,NA,TRBJ1-1,TRBV6-5,NA,CASRAGPGTEAFF,TGTGCCAGCAGGGCAGGCCCGGGGACTGAAGCTTTCTTT
14,TRBD1,TRBJ2-7,TRBV6-5,NA,CASTTGTGTYEQYF,TGTGCCAGCACCACCGGGACAGGGACCTACGAGCAGTACTTC
14,NA,TRBJ2-4,TRBV6-4,NA,CASWGPQQGDIQYF,TGTGCCAGTTGGGGTCCCCAACAGGGAGACATTCAGTACTTC
16,TRBD2,TRBJ2-3,TRBV5-1,NA,CASSPIGGGDADTQYF,TGCGCCAGCAGCCCCATTGGCGGGGGGGATGCAGATACGCAGTATTTT
14,NA,TRBJ2-7,TRBV7-2,NA,CASSLAMAGNEQYF,TGTGCCAGCAGCTTAGCTATGGCGGGGAACGAGCAGTACTTC
15,NA,TRBJ1-5,TRBV19,NA,CASRGTQVSNQPQHF,TGTGCCAGTAGGGGGACTCAAGTAAGCAATCAGCCCCAGCATTTT
16,TRBD2,TRBJ2-3,TRBV7-2,NA,CASSLDVAGGTDTQYF,TGTGCCAGCAGCTTAGACGTCGCGGGGGGCACAGATACGCAGTATTTT
14,NA,TRBJ1-1,TRBV27,NA,CASRSYRENTEAFF,TGTGCCAGCAGATCTTACAGGGAGAACACTGAAGCTTTCTTT
12,NA,TRBJ2-7,TRBV21-1,few,CASSPPPYEQYF,TGTGCCAGCAGCCCCCCTCCTTACGAGCAGTACTTC
16,TRBD1,TRBJ1-4,TRBV6-2/TRBV6-3,NA,CASSRNPGTGASRLFF,TGTGCCAGCAGTCGTAATCCCGGGACAGGGGCTTCAAGACTGTTTTTT
16,TRBD2,TRBJ2-1,TRBV3-1/TRBV3-2,NA,CASSPRLAKADNEQFF,TGTGCCAGCAGCCCTAGACTAGCTAAGGCTGACAATGAGCAGTTCTTC
15,NA,TRBJ1-4,TRBV5-6,NA,CASSLTSGANEKLFF,TGTGCCAGCAGCTTAACTAGCGGGGCTAATGAAAAACTGTTTTTT
12,NA,TRBJ1-3,TRBV12-3/TRBV12-4,NA,CASSRQGYTIYF,TGTGCCAGCAGCCGGCAGGGTTACACCATATATTTT
13,NA,TRBJ1-1,TRBV9,NA,CASSATGPAEAFF,TGTGCCAGCAGCGCCACGGGACCGGCTGAAGCTTTCTTT
15,TRBD2,TRBJ2-3,TRBV5-4,NA,CASSRRGGSTDTQYF,TGTGCCAGCAGCCGGCGGGGGGGTAGCACAGATACGCAGTATTTT
13,NA,TRBJ2-1,TRBV18,NA,CASSPRTPDEQFF,TGTGCCAGCTCACCCCGGACCCCGGATGAGCAGTTCTTC
14,TRBD1,TRBJ2-7,TRBV7-8,NA,CASSLGQGRLEQYF,TGTGCCAGCAGCTTAGGACAGGGTAGACTCGAGCAGTACTTC
14,TRBD1,TRBJ2-7,TRBV19,NA,CASRLTSTGNEQYF,TGTGCCAGTAGACTCACCTCGACAGGGAACGAGCAGTACTTC
17,NA,TRBJ1-3,TRBV9,NA,CASSATGAPSSGNTIYF,TGTGCCAGCAGCGCCACGGGGGCCCCTAGCTCTGGAAACACCATATATTTT
15,TRBD1,TRBJ1-4,TRBV2,NA,CVSSEANRGHEKLFF,TGTGTCAGCAGTGAAGCGAACAGGGGGCATGAAAAACTGTTTTTT
14,NA,TRBJ2-1,TRBV18,NA,CASSPGNNNNEQFF,TGTGCCAGCTCACCGGGTAACAACAACAATGAGCAGTTCTTC
13,NA,TRBJ1-6,TRBV12-3/TRBV12-4,NA,CASLATASGPLHF,TGTGCCAGCCTTGCGACTGCTTCGGGACCCCTCCACTTT
13,NA,TRBJ2-5,TRBV4-3,NA,CASSQVQEGTQYF,TGCGCCAGCAGCCAAGTACAGGAAGGGACCCAGTACTTC
14,NA,TRBJ2-1,TRBV5-1,NA,CASSLGVRNNEQFF,TGCGCCAGCAGCTTGGGGGTTCGGAACAATGAGCAGTTCTTC
17,TRBD1,TRBJ1-1,TRBV7-8,NA,CASIRGGQGAPNTEAFF,TGTGCCAGCATTCGGGGCGGACAGGGGGCTCCGAACACTGAAGCTTTCTTT
16,NA,TRBJ2-3,TRBV4-3,NA,CASSLQYPSDTDTQYF,TGCGCCAGCAGCCTGCAATACCCCTCCGACACAGATACGCAGTATTTT